Presented here are 17 T cell receptor beta chains from one specimen sequenced in a study of HIV-infected patients and healthy controls. Alpha and beta constant-region primers primed reverse transcription of 400 to 650 ng RNA. Separate chain-specific third strand synthesis with multiplexing indices produced the alpha and beta libraries. MiXCR was run by TCRdb on the 5' RACE reads, yielding one entry per CDR3 protein. The data show 15,000 to 20,000 distinct CDR3 sequences, over 7% seen once. Whole blood was used without fractionation, so all unsorted peripheral T cells were included. The sequencing sample was made of blood. The receptors come from an adult in good health.

In this sample, this clonotype turned up many times. The chain carries TRBV18 and TRBJ2-7; no reliable D call. The V gene lost 1 base and the J gene lost 3 bases, with 13 bases spanning the gap. The CDR3 totals 15 residues. Looked up from germline, CDR1 is KGHSH and CDR2 is LQKENI. The CDR3 bases are TGTGCCAGCTCACCACTCGGAATCATGGACTACGAGCAGTACTTC. This sequence encodes CASSPLGIMDYEQYF. Variable domain in full (rest from reference TRBV18 and TRBJ2-7): NAGVMQNPRHLVRRRGQEARLRCSPMKGHSHVYWYRQLPEEGLKFMVYLQKENIIDESGMPKERFSAEFPKEGPSILRIQQVVRGDSAAYFCASSPLGIMDYEQYFGPGTRLTVT.

This clonotype turned up a few times. The V and J genes are TRBV19 and TRBJ2-6, with unresolved D. CDR1 is LNHDA and CDR2 is SQIVND in the germline V gene (reference sequence). This CDR3 has 16 residues. Trimming left V 5 bases short and J 2 bases short, with 13 bases between. CDR3 amino acids: CASSARSAAGANVLTF. The CDR3 DNA reads TGTGCCAGTAGTGCCCGGTCGGCGGCTGGGGCCAACGTCCTGACTTTC.

This clonotype was counted at least ten times. V is TRBV12-3 or TRBV12-4 and J is TRBJ2-3, with a possible D match to TRBD2 (7 bases). V lost 10 bases to trimming and J lost 1 base, with 30 bases between them. The CDR3 consists of 19 residues. The CDR3 DNA reads as TGTGCCACTAGAAACCTTCTAGGGGGAGGGCCGAGTGGCACAGATACGCAGTATTTT. This sequence encodes CATRNLLGGGPSGTDTQYF.

This clonotype was detected many times. The chain recombines TRBV7-2 with TRBJ2-3, with D possibly TRBD2 on 6 matching bases. The CDR3 is 14 amino acids. V lost 6 bases to trimming and J lost 1 base, with 11 bases between them. Germline loops: CDR1 SGHTA, CDR2 FQGNSA. Written as DNA, the CDR3 is TGTGCCAGCAGGAAAGCGGGTGGCACAGATACGCAGTATTTT. It is translated as CASRKAGGTDTQYF.

Many counts were recorded for this clonotype. The chain links TRBV6-5 to TRBJ2-3; 8 bases fit TRBD2. The CDR3 consists of 16 residues. CDR1 and CDR2 from the germline V gene are MNHEY and SVGAGI. The ends lost 2 bases at V and 0 bases at J; junction bases unmatched: 4. The CDR3 nucleotides read TGTGCCAGCAGTTACCTAGCGGGCCCGAGCACAGATACGCAGTATTTT. Translating it yields CASSYLAGPSTDTQYF.

The V gene is TRBV6-5, the J gene TRBJ1-2; the match to TRBD1 covers 9 bases. The CDR3 loop spans 16 amino acids. Germline values: CDR1 MNHEY, CDR2 SVGAGI. Trimming at V came to 5 bases and at J to 7 bases, leaving 14 bases not matched to a gene. The CDR3 region is CASSRAGTGLGGGYTF. The CDR3, as DNA: TGTGCCAGCAGTCGAGCCGGGACAGGGCTGGGAGGTGGCTACACCTTC.

In its sample, this clonotype is medium-sized. The chain joins TRBV24-1 to TRBJ2-2; possible D gene TRBD1, 7 bases. The germline V and J ends were trimmed by 4 bases and 5 bases, with 16 bases remaining between them. This CDR3 spans 16 amino acids. Germline CDR1 KGHDR, CDR2 SFDVKD. CDR3: CATSEQYRGGTGELFF. As DNA, the CDR3 is TGTGCCACCAGTGAACAATACAGGGGAGGTACCGGGGAGCTGTTTTTT.

This clonotype came up many times. The chain links TRBV27 to TRBJ2-5, with D hard to call. CDR1 and CDR2 (germline): MNHEY, SMNVEV (reference sequence). The ends were cut back, 5 bases at V and 1 base at J, with 14 bases in the middle. This CDR3 is 15 amino acids long. The CDR3 sequence: CASSTPSKIQETQYF. The CDR3 DNA reads TGTGCCAGCAGTACACCCTCGAAAATCCAAGAGACCCAGTACTTC.

This clonotype was counted ten times or more. V and J are TRBV29-1 and TRBJ2-1, with D perhaps matching TRBD2 (7 bases). Germline V gene data show CDR1 as SQVTM and CDR2 as ANQGSEA. The CDR3 length is 15 residues. Trimming took off 7 bases at V and 6 bases at J, with 22 bases between the two ends. CDR3 nucleotide sequence: TGCAGCGGAGGGGGGGCGCTACCACCCTCCAATGAGCAGTTCTTC. It translates to CSGGGALPPSNEQFF.

This clonotype was recorded at least ten times. The chain couples TRBV3-2 to TRBJ2-5; the D call of TRBD1 is as the table states it, not checked on the DNA. TRBV3-2 is a pseudogene locus. CDR3 length: 17 residues. The CDR3 sequence is CASSSRARRGSQETQYF. The CDR3 coding sequence is TGTGCCAGCAGCTCGCGGGCCAGGAGGGGTTCCCAAGAGACCCAGTACTTC.

This clonotype was recorded at least ten times. The chain recombines TRBV12-3 or TRBV12-4 with TRBJ2-3, with 12 nucleotides matching TRBD2. The V and J ends lost 2 bases and 4 bases, in that order; junction bases with no gene match: 1. This CDR3 is 15 amino acids long. CDR3 DNA sequence: TGTGCCAGCAGTTTACTAGCGGGAGGGCCAGATACGCAGTATTTT. Translated: CASSLLAGGPDTQYF.

The chain employs TRBV6-5 and TRBJ2-3; no clear D. This CDR3 has 14 residues. Germline loops: CDR1 MNHEY, CDR2 SVGAGI. Trimming took off 2 bases at V and 1 base at J, with 7 bases between the two ends. The CDR3 sequence: CASSYGSGTDTQYF. CDR3 DNA sequence: TGTGCCAGCAGTTACGGGTCGGGCACAGATACGCAGTATTTT.

This clonotype was observed at least ten times. V gene TRBV20-1 combines with J gene TRBJ2-5; possible D gene TRBD2, 6 bases. With 0 bases removed from V and 1 base from J, the gap between germline ends came to 15 bases. The CDR3 has 16 amino acids. Germline V gene data show CDR1 as DFQATT and CDR2 as SNEGSKA (reference sequence). CDR3 DNA sequence: TGCAGTGCTAGAGATCGGAGACAGCGGGCCCAAGAGACCCAGTACTTC. Translation gives CSARDRRQRAQETQYF.

This clonotype was seen many times. The chain has TRBV7-2 and TRBJ2-6; perhaps TRBD1 as D (5 bases). This CDR3 region has 18 residues. CDR1 SGHTA and CDR2 FQGNSA come from the germline V gene. Trimming shortened V by 0 bases and J by 0 bases, and 12 bases separated the two germline ends. DNA of the CDR3: TGTGCCAGCAGCTTAGCGATGGGGCAAGGCTCTGGGGCCAACGTCCTGACTTTC. Translation gives CASSLAMGQGSGANVLTF.

The V and J genes are TRBV7-2 and TRBJ2-7; 7 bases are a match to TRBD1. V lost 6 bases to trimming and J lost 2 bases; unmatched junction nucleotides: 10. The CDR3 has 15 residues. CDR1 is SGHTA and CDR2 is FQGNSA in the germline V gene. In nucleotides, the CDR3 is TGTGCCAGCAGTCCTAGACAGGGAACTGCCTACGAGCAGTACTTC. This encodes CASSPRQGTAYEQYF.

Many counts were recorded for this clonotype. CDR3 region: CASSLNAWNNQPQHF. The DNA of the CDR3 is TGTGCCAGCAGTTTAAACGCGTGGAACAATCAGCCCCAGCATTTT. The J gene is TRBJ1-5, the V gene TRBV28; D is ambiguous. Trimming left V 2 bases short and J 3 bases short, with 11 bases between. Germline V gene sequence: CDR1 MDHEN, CDR2 SYDVKM. The CDR3 sequence is 15 residues long.

This clonotype is labeled as medium-sized (0.01 to 0.1%). This chain uses TRBV29-1 with TRBJ2-3; D may be TRBD2 (6 bases). The germline V gene encodes CDR1 SQVTM and CDR2 ANQGSEA. V shed 3 bases and J shed 6 bases, with 13 bases lying between them. This CDR3 spans 13 amino acids. The DNA for the CDR3 is TGCAGCGTTGAGGGGGAGGCCGGCGATACGCAGTATTTT. Its protein is CSVEGEAGDTQYF.